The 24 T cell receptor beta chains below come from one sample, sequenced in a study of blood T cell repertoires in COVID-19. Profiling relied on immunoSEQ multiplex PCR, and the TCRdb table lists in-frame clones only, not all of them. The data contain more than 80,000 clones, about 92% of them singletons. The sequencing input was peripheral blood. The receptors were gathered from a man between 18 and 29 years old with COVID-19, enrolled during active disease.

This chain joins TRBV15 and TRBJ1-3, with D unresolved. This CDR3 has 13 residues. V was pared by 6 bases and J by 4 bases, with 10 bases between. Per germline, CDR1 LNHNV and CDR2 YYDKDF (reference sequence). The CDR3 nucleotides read TGTGCCACCAGGGAGTTCTCCGGAAACACCATATATTTT. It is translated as CATREFSGNTIYF.

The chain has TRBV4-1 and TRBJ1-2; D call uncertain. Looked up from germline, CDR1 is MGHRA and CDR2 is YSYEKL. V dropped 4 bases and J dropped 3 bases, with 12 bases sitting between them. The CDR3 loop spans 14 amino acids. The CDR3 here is CASSPNPSHYGYTF. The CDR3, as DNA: TGCGCCAGCAGCCCTAACCCAAGCCACTATGGCTACACCTTC.

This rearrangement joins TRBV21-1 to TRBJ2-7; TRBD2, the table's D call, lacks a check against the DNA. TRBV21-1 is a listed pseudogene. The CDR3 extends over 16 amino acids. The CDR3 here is CASSKDGLDSSYEQYF. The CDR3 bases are TGTGCCAGCAGCAAAGATGGACTAGATAGCTCCTACGAGCAGTACTTC.

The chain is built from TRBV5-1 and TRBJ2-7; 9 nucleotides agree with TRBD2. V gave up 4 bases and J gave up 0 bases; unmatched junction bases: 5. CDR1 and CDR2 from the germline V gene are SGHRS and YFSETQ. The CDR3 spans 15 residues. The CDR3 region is CASSKTSGPSYEQYF. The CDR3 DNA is TGCGCCAGCAGCAAGACTAGCGGTCCCTCCTACGAGCAGTACTTC.

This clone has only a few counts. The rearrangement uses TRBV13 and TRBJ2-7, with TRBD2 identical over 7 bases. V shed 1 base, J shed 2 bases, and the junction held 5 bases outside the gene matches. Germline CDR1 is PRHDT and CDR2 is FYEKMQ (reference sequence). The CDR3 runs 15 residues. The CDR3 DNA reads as TGTGCCAGCAGCTTAGTTCCGGGGGGAGCCTACGAGCAGTACTTC. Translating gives CASSLVPGGAYEQYF.

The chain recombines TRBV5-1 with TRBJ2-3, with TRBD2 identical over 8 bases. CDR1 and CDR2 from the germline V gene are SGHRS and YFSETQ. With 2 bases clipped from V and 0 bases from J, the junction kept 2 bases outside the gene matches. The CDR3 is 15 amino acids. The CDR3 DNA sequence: TGCGCCAGCAGCTTACTAGCGGCTAGCACAGATACGCAGTATTTT. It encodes CASSLLAASTDTQYF.

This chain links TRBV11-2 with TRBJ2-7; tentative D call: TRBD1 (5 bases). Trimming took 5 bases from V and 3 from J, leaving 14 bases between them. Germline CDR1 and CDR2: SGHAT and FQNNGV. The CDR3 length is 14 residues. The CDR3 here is CASSLRQLVYEQYF. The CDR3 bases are TGTGCCAGCAGCCTAAGACAGTTAGTCTACGAGCAGTACTTC. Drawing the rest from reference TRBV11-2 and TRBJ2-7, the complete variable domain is EAGVAQSPRYKIIEKRQSVAFWCNPISGHATLYWYQQILGQGPKLLIQFQNNGVVDDSQLPKDRFSAERLKGVDSTLKIQPAKLEDSAVYLCASSLRQLVYEQYFGPGTRLTVT.

In DNA form, the CDR3 reads TGCGCCAGCAGCTTGGTCGGGACAGGGCCCTACGAGCAGTACTTC. Amino acid sequence: CASSLVGTGPYEQYF. J is TRBJ2-7 and V is TRBV5-1; 9 nucleotides line up with TRBD1. The CDR3 runs to 15 residues. Germline CDR1 reads SGHRS; CDR2 reads YFSETQ. The ends lost 0 bases at V and 2 bases at J; junction bases unmatched: 3.

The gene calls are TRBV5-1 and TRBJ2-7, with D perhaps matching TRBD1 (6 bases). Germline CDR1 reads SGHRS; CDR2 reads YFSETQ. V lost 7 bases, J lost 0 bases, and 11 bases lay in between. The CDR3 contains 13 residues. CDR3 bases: TGCGCCAGCGGAGAACAGGGCTCCTACGAGCAGTACTTC. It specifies CASGEQGSYEQYF.

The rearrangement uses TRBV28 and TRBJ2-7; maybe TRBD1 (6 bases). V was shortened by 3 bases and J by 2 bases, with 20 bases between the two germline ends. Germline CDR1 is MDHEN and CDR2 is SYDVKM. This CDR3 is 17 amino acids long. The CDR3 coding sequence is TGTGCCAGCAGTTTGGGGCCAGGGGAGCCAGGACCCTACGAGCAGTACTTC. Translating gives CASSLGPGEPGPYEQYF. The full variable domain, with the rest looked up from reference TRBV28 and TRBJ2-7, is DVKVTQSSRYLVKRTGEKVFLECVQDMDHENMFWYRQDPGLGLRLIYFSYDVKMKEKGDIPEGYSVSREKKERFSLILESASTNQTSMYLCASSLGPGEPGPYEQYFGPGTRLTVT.

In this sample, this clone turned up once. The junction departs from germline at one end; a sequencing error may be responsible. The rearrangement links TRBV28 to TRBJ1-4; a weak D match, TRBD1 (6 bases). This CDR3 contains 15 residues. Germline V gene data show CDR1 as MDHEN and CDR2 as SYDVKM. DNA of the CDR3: TGTGCCAGCAGTTTACTGGGGGCGAGTGGTGAAAAACTGCTTTTT. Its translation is CASSLLGASGEKLLF.

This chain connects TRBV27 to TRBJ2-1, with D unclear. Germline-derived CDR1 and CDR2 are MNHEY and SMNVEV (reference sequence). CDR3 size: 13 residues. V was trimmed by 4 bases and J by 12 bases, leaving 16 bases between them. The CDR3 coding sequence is TGTGCCAGCAGTTCCTCTAATCCGAGTAGGCAGTTCTTC. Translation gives CASSSSNPSRQFF.

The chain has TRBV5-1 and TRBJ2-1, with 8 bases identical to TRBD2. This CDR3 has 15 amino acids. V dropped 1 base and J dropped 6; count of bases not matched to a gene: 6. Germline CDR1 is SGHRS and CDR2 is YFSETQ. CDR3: CASSLPGGSGNEQFF. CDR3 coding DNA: TGCGCCAGCAGCTTGCCGGGAGGGTCGGGCAATGAGCAGTTCTTC. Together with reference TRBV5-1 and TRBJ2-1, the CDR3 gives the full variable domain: KAGVTQTPRYLIKTRGQQVTLSCSPISGHRSVSWYQQTPGQGLQFLFEYFSETQRNKGNFPGRFSGRQFSNSRSEMNVSTLELGDSALYLCASSLPGGSGNEQFFGPGTRLTVL.

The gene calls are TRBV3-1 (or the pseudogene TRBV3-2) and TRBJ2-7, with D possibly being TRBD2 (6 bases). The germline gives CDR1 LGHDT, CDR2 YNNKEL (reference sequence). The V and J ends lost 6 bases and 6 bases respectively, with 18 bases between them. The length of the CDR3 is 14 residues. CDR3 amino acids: CASRSLGGEGEQYF. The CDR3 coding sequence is TGTGCCAGCAGGAGTCTCGGGGGAGAGGGCGAGCAGTACTTC.

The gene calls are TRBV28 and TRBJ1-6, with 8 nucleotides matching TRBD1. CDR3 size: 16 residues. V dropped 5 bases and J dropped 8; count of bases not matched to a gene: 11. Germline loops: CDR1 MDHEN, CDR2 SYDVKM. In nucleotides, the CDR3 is TGTGCCAGCAGTACCCCGGGACAGGTCCCCGATTCACCCCTCCACTTT. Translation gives CASSTPGQVPDSPLHF.

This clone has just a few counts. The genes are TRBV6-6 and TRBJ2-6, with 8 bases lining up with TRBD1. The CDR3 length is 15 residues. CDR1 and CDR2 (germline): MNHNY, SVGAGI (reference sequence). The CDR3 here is CERTGSYSGANVLTF. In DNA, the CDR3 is TGTGAAAGGACAGGGAGTTACTCTGGGGCCAACGTCCTGACTTTC.

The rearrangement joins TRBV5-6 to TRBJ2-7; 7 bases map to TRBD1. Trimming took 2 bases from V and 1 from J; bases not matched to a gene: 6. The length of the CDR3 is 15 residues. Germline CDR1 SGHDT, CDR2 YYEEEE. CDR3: CASSFQDRKSYEQYF. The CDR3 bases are TGTGCCAGCAGCTTTCAGGACAGGAAATCCTACGAGCAGTACTTC.

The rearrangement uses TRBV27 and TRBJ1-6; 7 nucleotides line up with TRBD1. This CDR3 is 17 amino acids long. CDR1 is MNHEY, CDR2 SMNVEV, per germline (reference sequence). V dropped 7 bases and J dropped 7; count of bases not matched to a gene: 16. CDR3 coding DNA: TGTGCCAGCAAAACGAAAAAATCCGGGACAGAAAATTCACCCCTCCACTTT. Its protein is CASKTKKSGTENSPLHF.

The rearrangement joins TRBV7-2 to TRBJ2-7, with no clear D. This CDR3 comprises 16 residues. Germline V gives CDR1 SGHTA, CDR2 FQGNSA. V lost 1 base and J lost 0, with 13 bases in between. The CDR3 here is CASSLGGLLSSYEQYF. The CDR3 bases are TGTGCCAGCAGCTTAGGAGGTCTCCTGAGCTCCTACGAGCAGTACTTC. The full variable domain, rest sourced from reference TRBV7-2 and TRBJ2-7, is GAGVSQSPSNKVTEKGKDVELRCDPISGHTALYWYRQSLGQGLEFLIYFQGNSAPDKSGLPSDRFSAERTGGSVSTLTIQRTQQEDSAVYLCASSLGGLLSSYEQYFGPGTRLTVT.

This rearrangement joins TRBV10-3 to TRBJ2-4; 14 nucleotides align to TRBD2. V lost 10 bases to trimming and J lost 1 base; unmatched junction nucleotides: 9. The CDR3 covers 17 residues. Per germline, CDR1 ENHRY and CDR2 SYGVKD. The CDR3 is CATSGLAGVEAKNIQYF. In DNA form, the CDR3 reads TGTGCCACTTCGGGACTAGCGGGAGTTGAGGCCAAAAACATTCAGTACTTC.

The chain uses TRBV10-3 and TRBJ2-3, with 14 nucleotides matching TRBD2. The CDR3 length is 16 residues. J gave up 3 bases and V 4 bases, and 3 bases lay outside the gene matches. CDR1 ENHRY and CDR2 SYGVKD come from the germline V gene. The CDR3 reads CAISGGLAGGTDTQYF. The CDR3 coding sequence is TGTGCCATCAGTGGAGGACTAGCGGGAGGTACAGATACGCAGTATTTT.

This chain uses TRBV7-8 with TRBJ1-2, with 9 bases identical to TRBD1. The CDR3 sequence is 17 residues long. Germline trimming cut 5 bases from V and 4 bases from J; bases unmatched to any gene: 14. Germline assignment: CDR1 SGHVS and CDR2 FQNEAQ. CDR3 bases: TGTGCCAGCAGCGTGGAACCTAACAGGGGGCTGAGCTATGGCTACACCTTC. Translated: CASSVEPNRGLSYGYTF.

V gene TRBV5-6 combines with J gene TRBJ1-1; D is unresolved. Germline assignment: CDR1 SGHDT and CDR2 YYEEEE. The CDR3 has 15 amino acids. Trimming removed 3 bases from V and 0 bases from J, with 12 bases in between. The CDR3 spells CASSWMTEMNTEAFF. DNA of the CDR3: TGTGCCAGCAGCTGGATGACTGAGATGAACACTGAAGCTTTCTTT. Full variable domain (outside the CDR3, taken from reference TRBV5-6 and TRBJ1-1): DAGVTQSPTHLIKTRGQQVTLRCSPKSGHDTVSWYQQALGQGPQFIFQYYEEEERQRGNFPDRFSGHQFPNYSSELNVNALLLGDSALYLCASSWMTEMNTEAFFGQGTRLTVV.

The CDR3: CVTWAGPNHYGYTF. The CDR3 DNA follows: TGTGTCACCTGGGCGGGGCCAAACCACTATGGCTACACCTTC. This chain joins TRBV28 and TRBJ1-2; D might be TRBD1 (5 bases). Germline CDR1 reads MDHEN; CDR2 reads SYDVKM. CDR3 size: 14 residues.